The 10 T cell receptor beta chains reported below all come from one sample, sequenced in a study of T cells in localized non-small cell lung cancer (dated by TCRdb to the early 2020s). The library was obtained by the immunoSEQ multiplex PCR assay. This is the immuneACCESS table as TCRdb keeps it, with only in-frame sequences that have V and J called. A part of the clones is gone; compared with another copy, unresolved V genes explain less than half, and the rest is unexplained. This sample has fewer than 40,000 clones in its table, and roughly 87% of those were observed once. The leading ten clones occupy less than 20% of the sample. The input for sequencing was peripheral blood mononuclear cells, taken before any cancer treatment. These receptors originate from a man aged 40-75 years with stage III lung adenocarcinoma.

The rearrangement joins TRBV13 to TRBJ1-2, with D tentatively TRBD1 (5 bases). The CDR3 consists of 14 residues. Germline V gene lookup returns CDR1 PRHDT and CDR2 FYEKMQ (reference sequence). V lost 5 bases to trimming and J lost 4 bases, with 14 bases between them. The CDR3: CASSPHGDPYGYTF. In DNA form, the CDR3 reads TGTGCCAGCAGCCCCCATGGGGACCCCTATGGCTACACCTTC.

This chain joins TRBV9 and TRBJ2-7, with 10 bases matching TRBD1. CDR1 SGDLS and CDR2 YYNGEE come from the germline V gene. V lost 0 bases to trimming and J lost 3 bases; unmatched junction nucleotides: 3. The CDR3 consists of 15 residues. In DNA, the CDR3 is TGTGCCAGCAGCGTAGGGTGGGACAGGGGCTACGAGCAGTACTTC. Translation gives CASSVGWDRGYEQYF.

This chain uses TRBV4-3 with TRBJ1-2; maybe TRBD1 (6 bases). CDR3 length: 15 amino acids. Germline CDR1 and CDR2: LGHNA and YSLEER. Trimming left V 1 base short and J 4 bases short, with 13 bases between. CDR3 sequence reads: CASSQVQGGLYGYTF. The CDR3, as DNA: TGCGCCAGCAGCCAAGTTCAAGGGGGGCTCTATGGCTACACCTTC.

The chain employs TRBV6-6 and TRBJ2-3, with D possibly being TRBD1 (6 bases). From germline, CDR1 is MNHNY and CDR2 SVGAGI (reference sequence). Trimming cost V 6 bases and J 0 bases, with 13 bases left between them. The CDR3 consists of 15 residues. In DNA form, the CDR3 reads TGTGCCAGCAGCTCAAGACAGGAAAGCACAGATACGCAGTATTTT. It is translated as CASSSRQESTDTQYF.

The gene calls are TRBV15 and TRBJ2-7; D is perhaps TRBD1 (6 bases). Trimming left V 1 base short and J 0 bases short, with 16 bases between. CDR3 length: 17 residues. Germline CDR1 reads LNHNV; CDR2 reads YYDKDF (reference sequence). The CDR3 nucleotides read TGTGCCACCAGCAGAGGGTCAGGCATAGGGGGCTCCTACGAGCAGTACTTC. Translated, it gives CATSRGSGIGGSYEQYF.

The chain is built from TRBV11-2 and TRBJ1-4; D is uncertain. The CDR3 consists of 15 residues. CDR1 SGHAT and CDR2 FQNNGV come from the germline V gene. Trimming shortened V by 1 base and J by 7 bases, and 13 bases separated the two germline ends. The CDR3 DNA follows: TGTGCCAGCAGCTTAGGGCGCCACCCGGGTGAAAAACTGTTTTTT. The encoded protein is CASSLGRHPGEKLFF.

J is TRBJ2-5 and V is TRBV27; 8 positions match TRBD2. The CDR3 covers 16 residues. Germline trimming cut 2 bases from V and 4 bases from J; bases unmatched to any gene: 9. The germline V gene has CDR1 MNHEY and CDR2 SMNVEV (reference sequence). The DNA for the CDR3 is TGTGCCAGCAGTTTAAGATCCGGGACTAGTGGAGAGACCCAGTACTTC. Protein sequence: CASSLRSGTSGETQYF.

The chain carries TRBV29-1 and TRBJ1-1; 8 bases fit TRBD1. The CDR3 sequence is 14 residues long. CDR1 SQVTM and CDR2 ANQGSEA come from the germline V gene. J lost 3 bases, V lost 4 bases, and 7 bases had no gene match. The CDR3 coding sequence is TGCAGCGTTGGGCGACAGGGGAGAGACACTGAAGCTTTCTTT. It codes for CSVGRQGRDTEAFF.

This chain uses TRBV27 with TRBJ1-1; D uncertain. CDR1 is MNHEY, CDR2 SMNVEV, per germline (reference sequence). The CDR3 extends over 18 amino acids. The ends were cut back, 5 bases at V and 7 bases at J, with 29 bases in the middle. The CDR3 region is CASSPSPTRRENSLEAFF. CDR3 nucleotides: TGTGCCAGCAGTCCTTCCCCTACTCGGAGGGAGAACAGTCTTGAAGCTTTCTTT.

A single count supports this clone. V is TRBV7-8 and J is TRBJ2-1; D is possibly TRBD2 (5 bases). The V and J ends lost 3 bases and 2 bases respectively, with 11 bases between them. Looked up from germline, CDR1 is SGHVS and CDR2 is FQNEAQ. CDR3 length: 15 residues. CDR3 amino acids: CASSLMTNTYNEQFF. The DNA for the CDR3 is TGTGCCAGCAGCTTGATGACTAACACCTACAATGAGCAGTTCTTC.